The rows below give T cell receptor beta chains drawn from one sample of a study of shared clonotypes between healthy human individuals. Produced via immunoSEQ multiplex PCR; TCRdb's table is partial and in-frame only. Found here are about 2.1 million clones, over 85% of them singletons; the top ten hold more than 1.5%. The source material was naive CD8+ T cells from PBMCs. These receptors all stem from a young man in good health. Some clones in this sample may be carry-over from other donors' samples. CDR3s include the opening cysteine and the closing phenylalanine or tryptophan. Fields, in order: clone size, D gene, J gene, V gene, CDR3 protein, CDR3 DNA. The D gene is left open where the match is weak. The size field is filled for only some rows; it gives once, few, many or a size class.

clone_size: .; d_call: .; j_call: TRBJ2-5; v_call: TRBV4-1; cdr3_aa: CASSQAREGTGYQETQYF; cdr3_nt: TGCGCCAGCAGCCAAGCCCGGGAGGGGACAGGGTACCAAGAGACCCAGTACTTC
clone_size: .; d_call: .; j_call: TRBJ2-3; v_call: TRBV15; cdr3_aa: CATSSDYGQHTQYF; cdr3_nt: TGTGCCACCAGCAGCGACTACGGACAGCATACGCAGTATTTT
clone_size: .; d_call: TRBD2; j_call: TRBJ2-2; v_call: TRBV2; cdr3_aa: CASSDLGLAGNTGELFF; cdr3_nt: TGTGCCAGCAGTGACCTAGGACTAGCGGGGAACACCGGGGAGCTGTTTTTT
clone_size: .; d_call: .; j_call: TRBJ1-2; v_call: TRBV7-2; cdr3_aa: CASSESRKSEHGYTF; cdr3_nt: TGTGCCAGCAGCGAATCCAGGAAATCGGAGCATGGCTACACCTTC
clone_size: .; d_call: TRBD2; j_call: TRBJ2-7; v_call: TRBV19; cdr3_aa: CASTLAVGPHEQYF; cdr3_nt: TGTGCCAGTACCCTAGCGGTGGGTCCCCACGAGCAGTACTTC
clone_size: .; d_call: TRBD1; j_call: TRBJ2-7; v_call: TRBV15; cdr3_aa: CATSRHRGQGPYEQYF; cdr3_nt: TGTGCCACCAGCAGACACCGGGGACAGGGCCCTTACGAGCAGTACTTC
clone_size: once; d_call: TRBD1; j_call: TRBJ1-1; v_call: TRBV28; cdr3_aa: CASSLRGTGKGTEAFF; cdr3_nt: TGTGCCAGCAGTTTGAGGGGGACAGGGAAGGGCACTGAAGCTTTCTTT
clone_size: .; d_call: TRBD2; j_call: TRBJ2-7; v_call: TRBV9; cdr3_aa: CASSVGASGTYEQYF; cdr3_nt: TGTGCCAGCAGCGTAGGGGCTAGCGGGACCTACGAGCAGTACTTC
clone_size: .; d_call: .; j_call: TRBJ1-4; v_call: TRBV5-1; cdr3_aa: CASSLARIGGVEKLFF; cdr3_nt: TGCGCCAGCAGCTTGGCACGGATAGGTGGGGTGGAAAAACTGTTTTTT
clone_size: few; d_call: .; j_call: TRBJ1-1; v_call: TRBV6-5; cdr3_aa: CASSYSSTGDTEAFF; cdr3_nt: TGTGCCAGCAGTTACTCGTCCACGGGGGACACTGAAGCTTTCTTT
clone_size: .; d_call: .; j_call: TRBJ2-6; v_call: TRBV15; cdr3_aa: CATSSVFGTGANVLTF; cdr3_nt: TGTGCCACCAGCTCCGTTTTCGGGACTGGGGCCAACGTCCTGACTTTC
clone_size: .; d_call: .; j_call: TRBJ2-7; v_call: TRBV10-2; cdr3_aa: CASSELRGVFEQYF; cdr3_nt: TGCGCCAGCAGTGAGTTAAGGGGCGTATTCGAGCAGTACTTC
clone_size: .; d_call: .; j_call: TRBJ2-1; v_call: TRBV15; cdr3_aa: CATSREVGWDEQFF; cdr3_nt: TGTGCCACCAGCAGAGAGGTAGGATGGGATGAGCAGTTCTTC
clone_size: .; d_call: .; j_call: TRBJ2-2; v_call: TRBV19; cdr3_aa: CASSTQVYRTDYTGELFF; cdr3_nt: TGTGCCAGTAGTACCCAAGTCTACCGGACAGATTACACCGGGGAGCTGTTTTTT
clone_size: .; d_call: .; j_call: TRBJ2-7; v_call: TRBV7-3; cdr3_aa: CASSPLSSYEQYF; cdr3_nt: TGTGCCAGCAGCCCCCTCTCGTCCTACGAGCAGTACTTC
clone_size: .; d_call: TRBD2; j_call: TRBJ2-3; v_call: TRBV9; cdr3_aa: CASSGPGTSKGDTQYF; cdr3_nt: TGTGCCAGCAGCGGACCGGGGACTAGCAAAGGAGATACGCAGTATTTT
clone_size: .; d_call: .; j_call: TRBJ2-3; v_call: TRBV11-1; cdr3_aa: CASSLLRGASTDTQYF; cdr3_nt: TGTGCCAGCAGCTTATTACGGGGGGCTAGCACAGATACGCAGTATTTT
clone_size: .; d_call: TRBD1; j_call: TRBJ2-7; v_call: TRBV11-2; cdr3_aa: CASSLSPGQGYEQYF; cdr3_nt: TGTGCCAGCAGCCTTTCACCGGGACAGGGCTACGAGCAGTACTTC
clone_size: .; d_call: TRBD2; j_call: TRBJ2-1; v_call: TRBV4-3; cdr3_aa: CASSPGLASQNEQFF; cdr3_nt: TGCGCCAGCAGCCCGGGACTAGCGAGCCAAAATGAGCAGTTCTTC
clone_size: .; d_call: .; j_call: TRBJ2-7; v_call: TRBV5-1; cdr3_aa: CASSLGDLRGHEQYF; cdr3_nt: TGCGCCAGCAGCTTGGGGGACCTACGAGGACACGAGCAGTACTTC
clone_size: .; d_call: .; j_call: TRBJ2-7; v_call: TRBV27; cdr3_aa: CASAAGLGSYEQYF; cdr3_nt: TGTGCCAGCGCAGCGGGCCTGGGATCCTACGAGCAGTACTTC
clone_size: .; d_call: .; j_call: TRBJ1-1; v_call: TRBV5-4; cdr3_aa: CASSLDSLNTEAFF; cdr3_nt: TGTGCCAGCAGCTTGGACAGTTTGAACACTGAAGCTTTCTTT
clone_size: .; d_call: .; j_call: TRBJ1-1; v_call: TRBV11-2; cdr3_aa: CASSLDARGEAFF; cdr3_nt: TGTGCCAGCAGCTTAGATGCCAGGGGCGAAGCTTTCTTT
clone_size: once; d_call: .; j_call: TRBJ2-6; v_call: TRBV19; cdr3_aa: CASSPRERAAEGANVLTF; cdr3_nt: TGTGCCAGTAGTCCCAGAGAACGAGCAGCCGAGGGGGCCAACGTCCTGACTTTC
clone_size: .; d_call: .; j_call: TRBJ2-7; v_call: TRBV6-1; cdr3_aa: CASTPGQTYEQYF; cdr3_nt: TGTGCCAGCACACCAGGACAGACCTACGAGCAGTACTTC
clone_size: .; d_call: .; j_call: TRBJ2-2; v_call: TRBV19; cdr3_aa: CASSIDGGTGELFF; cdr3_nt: TGTGCCAGTAGTATAGACGGTGGGACCGGGGAGCTGTTTTTT
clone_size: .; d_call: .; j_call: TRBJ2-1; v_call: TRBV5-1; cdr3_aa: CASTLRAFGNEQFF; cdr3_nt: TGCGCCAGCACCCTAAGAGCGTTTGGGAATGAGCAGTTCTTC
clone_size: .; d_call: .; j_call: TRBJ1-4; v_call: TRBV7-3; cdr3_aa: CAGSTNQGSNEKLFF; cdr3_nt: TGTGCCGGCTCGACAAACCAGGGGTCTAATGAAAAACTGTTTTTT
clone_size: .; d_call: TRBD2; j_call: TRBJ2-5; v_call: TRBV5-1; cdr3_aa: CASSLFGLASIETQYF; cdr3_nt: TGCGCCAGCAGCTTGTTCGGACTAGCATCAATAGAGACCCAGTACTTC
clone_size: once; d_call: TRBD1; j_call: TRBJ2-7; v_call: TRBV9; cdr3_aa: CASSGRDRGPEQYF; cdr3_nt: TGTGCCAGCAGCGGCCGGGACAGGGGTCCGGAGCAGTACTTC
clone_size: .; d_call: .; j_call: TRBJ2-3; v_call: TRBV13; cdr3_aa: CASSYREGADTQYF; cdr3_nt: TGTGCCAGCAGCTACAGGGAGGGGGCAGATACGCAGTATTTT
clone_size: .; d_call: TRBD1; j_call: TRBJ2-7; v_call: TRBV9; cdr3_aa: CASSQGQLSYEQYF; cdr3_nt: TGTGCCAGCAGCCAGGGACAGCTTTCCTACGAGCAGTACTTC
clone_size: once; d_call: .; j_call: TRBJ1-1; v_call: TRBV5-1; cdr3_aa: CASSWGDTEAFF; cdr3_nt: TGCGCCAGCAGCTGGGGGGACACTGAAGCTTTCTTT
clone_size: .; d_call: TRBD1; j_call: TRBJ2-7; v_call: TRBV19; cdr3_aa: CASSIGTGVSYEQYF; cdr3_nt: TGTGCCAGTAGTATAGGGACAGGGGTATCCTACGAGCAGTACTTC
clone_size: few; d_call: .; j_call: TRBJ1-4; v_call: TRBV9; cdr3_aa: CASSDPVNEKLFF; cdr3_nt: TGTGCCAGCAGCGACCCGGTTAATGAAAAACTGTTTTTT
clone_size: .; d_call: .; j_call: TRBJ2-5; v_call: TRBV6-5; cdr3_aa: CASSYPSSSMRETQYF; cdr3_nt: TGTGCCAGCAGTTACCCGAGCAGCAGCATGCGGGAGACCCAGTACTTC
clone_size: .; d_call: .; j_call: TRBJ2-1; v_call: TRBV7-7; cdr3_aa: CASSLSAKREQFF; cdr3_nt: TGTGCCAGCAGCTTATCTGCCAAACGCGAGCAGTTCTTC
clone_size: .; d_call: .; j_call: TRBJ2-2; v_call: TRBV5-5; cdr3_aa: CASSKSGGGIGGELFF; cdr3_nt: TGTGCCAGCAGTAAAAGCGGAGGGGGCATCGGCGGGGAGCTGTTTTTT
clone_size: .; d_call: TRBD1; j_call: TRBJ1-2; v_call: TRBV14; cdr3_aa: CASSLDRWNGYTF; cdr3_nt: TGTGCCAGCAGCCTGGACAGGTGGAATGGCTACACCTTC
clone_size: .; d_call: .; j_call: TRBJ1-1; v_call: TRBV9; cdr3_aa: CASSVVRVAVNTEAFF; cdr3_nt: TGTGCCAGCAGCGTAGTAAGGGTCGCGGTGAACACTGAAGCTTTCTTT
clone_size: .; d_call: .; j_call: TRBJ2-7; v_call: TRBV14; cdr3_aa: CASSQGHRSSYEQYF; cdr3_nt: TGTGCCAGCAGCCAAGGTCACAGGAGCTCCTACGAGCAGTACTTC
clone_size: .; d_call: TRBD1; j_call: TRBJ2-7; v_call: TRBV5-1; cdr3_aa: CASSRGQSGRAEQYF; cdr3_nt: TGCGCCAGCAGCAGGGGACAGTCAGGTCGGGCCGAGCAGTACTTC
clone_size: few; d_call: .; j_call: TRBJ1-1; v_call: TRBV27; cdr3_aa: CASYGLTEAFF; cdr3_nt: TGTGCCTCATATGGGCTCACTGAAGCTTTCTTT